These 21 T cell receptor beta chains were all obtained from the same sample, sequenced in a study of radiotherapy plus CTLA-4 blockade in lung cancer. Using immunoSEQ multiplex PCR, the repertoire was profiled, and TCRdb retains in-frame clones only, with some absent. The sample includes fewer than 140,000 clones, more than 75% of them seen just once. This sample comprised peripheral blood, obtained from a patient treated with radiotherapy plus ipilimumab. Every receptor here comes from a human donor with non-small cell lung cancer that progressed on radiotherapy plus ipilimumab. Some clones in this sample may be carry-over from other donors' samples.

The genes are TRBV10-3 and TRBJ2-5; D uncertain. There are 16 residues in the CDR3. Germline loops: CDR1 ENHRY, CDR2 SYGVKD. The V and J ends lost 0 bases and 5 bases respectively, with 16 bases between them. CDR3: CAISESWPTGPETQYF. Written as DNA, the CDR3 is TGTGCCATCAGTGAGTCGTGGCCGACCGGGCCCGAGACCCAGTACTTC.

About this clone: This sample includes further DNA sequences coding for the same CDR3. CDR3 in DNA: TGTGCCAGTAGTATTTCGGGACAGCCTGGAAACACCATATATTTT. Translated, it gives CASSISGQPGNTIYF. The genes are TRBV19 and TRBJ1-3; TRBD1 matches at 7 bases. Per germline, CDR1 LNHDA and CDR2 SQIVND (reference sequence). The length of the CDR3 is 15 residues. Trimming took 3 bases from V and 2 from J; bases not matched to a gene: 4.

The chain employs TRBV5-4 and TRBJ1-2, with no clear D. V lost 1 base to trimming and J lost 2 bases, with 9 bases between them. The CDR3 has 14 residues. The V gene's germline CDR1 is SGHNT and CDR2 YYREEE (reference sequence). CDR3: CASSLTRVNYGYTF. In nucleotides, the CDR3 is TGTGCCAGCAGCTTGACCCGGGTCAACTATGGCTACACCTTC. Full variable domain (outside the CDR3, taken from reference TRBV5-4 and TRBJ1-2): ETGVTQSPTHLIKTRGQQVTLRCSSQSGHNTVSWYQQALGQGPQFIFQYYREEENGRGNFPPRFSGLQFPNYSSELNVNALELDDSALYLCASSLTRVNYGYTFGSGTRLTVV.

The J gene is TRBJ2-4, the V gene TRBV7-2; 8 bases are a match to TRBD1. The ends lost 6 bases at V and 9 bases at J; junction bases unmatched: 10. This CDR3 contains 14 residues. Germline V gene data show CDR1 as SGHTA and CDR2 as FQGNSA. The CDR3 DNA reads as TGTGCCAGCAGGATGTCAGGGGGCGTCGGCATTCAGTACTTC. Encoded protein: CASRMSGGVGIQYF.

This clone was seen just once. The V call is TRBV6-5, the J call TRBJ2-1; 13 bases align to TRBD2. Looked up from germline, CDR1 is MNHEY and CDR2 is SVGAGI. The CDR3 covers 15 residues. Germline trimming cut 7 bases from V and 9 bases from J; bases unmatched to any gene: 9. CDR3 amino acids: CASTTLAGGIGEQFF. The DNA of the CDR3 is TGTGCCAGCACCACACTAGCGGGGGGGATCGGTGAGCAGTTCTTC.

This chain links TRBV7-2 with TRBJ2-1; maybe TRBD1 (5 bases). There are 15 residues in the CDR3. In germline, CDR1 is SGHTA, CDR2 FQGNSA. V lost 5 bases and J 2 bases, leaving 13 bases between the germline ends. DNA for the CDR3: TGTGCCAGCAGCCGACAGTTCAGCACCTACAATGAGCAGTTCTTC. Translating gives CASSRQFSTYNEQFF.

The rearrangement links TRBV11-2 to TRBJ2-7; D could derive from TRBD1 or TRBD2 (6 bases each). The V and J ends lost 1 base and 7 bases respectively, with 14 bases between them. CDR1 is SGHAT and CDR2 is FQNNGV in the germline V gene. CDR3 size: 14 residues. Here the CDR3 reads CASSLAGGRKEQYF. Here the CDR3 DNA reads TGTGCCAGCAGCTTAGCTGGGGGGCGTAAGGAGCAGTACTTC.

CDR3 amino acids: CASSLVSSGGSSYEQYF. For the CDR3, the DNA is TGTGCCAGCAGCTTAGTTTCTAGCGGGGGGTCCTCCTACGAGCAGTACTTC. The chain uses TRBV7-2 and TRBJ2-7; 11 bases map to TRBD2. In germline, CDR1 is SGHTA, CDR2 FQGNSA. CDR3 size: 17 residues. J lost 0 bases, V lost 1 base, and 5 bases had no gene match.

The chain uses TRBV6-5 and TRBJ2-5; D is ambiguous. Trimming pared 3 bases from V and 4 bases from J, leaving 9 bases between. The CDR3 contains 13 residues. CDR1 is MNHEY and CDR2 is SVGAGI in the germline V gene. CDR3 sequence reads: CASSYEWGETQYF. CDR3 DNA sequence: TGTGCCAGCAGTTATGAGTGGGGAGAGACCCAGTACTTC.

The genes are TRBV7-2 and TRBJ1-2, with 9 bases identical to TRBD1. CDR1 and CDR2 from the germline V gene are SGHTA and FQGNSA. CDR3 length: 15 residues. The V gene end was trimmed by 3 bases and the J gene end by 2 bases; junction bases not matched to a gene: 4. CDR3 in DNA: TGTGCCAGCAGCTTCCGTGGACAGGGGAACTATGGCTACACCTTC. This codes for CASSFRGQGNYGYTF.

This clone was counted a single time. The rearrangement joins TRBV19 to TRBJ1-1; maybe TRBD1 (6 bases). Germline values: CDR1 LNHDA, CDR2 SQIVND (reference sequence). With 5 bases removed from V and 4 bases from J, the gap between germline ends came to 14 bases. The CDR3 is 14 residues long. This chain's CDR3 is CASSQQGRSTEAFF. CDR3 sequence (DNA): TGTGCCAGTAGTCAGCAGGGGCGAAGCACTGAAGCTTTCTTT.

The genes are TRBV7-2 and TRBJ1-1, with D perhaps TRBD1 (6 bases). This CDR3 has 14 residues. Trimming pared 3 bases from V and 0 bases from J, leaving 8 bases between. Germline V gene data show CDR1 as SGHTA and CDR2 as FQGNSA. CDR3 in amino acids: CASSFQGLNTEAFF. The CDR3 nucleotides read TGTGCCAGCAGCTTCCAGGGGTTGAACACTGAAGCTTTCTTT.

This chain links TRBV2 with TRBJ2-7; D may be TRBD1 (6 bases). CDR3 size: 15 residues. The V gene lost 3 bases and the J gene lost 0 bases, with 12 bases spanning the gap. In germline, CDR1 is SNHLY, CDR2 FYNNEI. CDR3 nucleotide sequence: TGTGCCAGCAGTGAGGGCAGGGGTAGCTCCTACGAGCAGTACTTC. Translated: CASSEGRGSSYEQYF.

The chain joins TRBV2 to TRBJ2-5; D not certain. Looked up from germline, CDR1 is SNHLY and CDR2 is FYNNEI. The CDR3 is 12 amino acids. Trimming shortened V by 7 bases and J by 5 bases, and 11 bases separated the two germline ends. The CDR3 DNA is TGTGCCAGCAAGACTGCTGGTGAGACCCAGTACTTC. Translating gives CASKTAGETQYF. The full variable domain, in which reference TRBV2 and TRBJ2-5 provide the parts outside the CDR3, is EPEVTQTPSHQVTQMGQEVILRCVPISNHLYFYWYRQILGQKVEFLVSFYNNEISEKSEIFDDQFSVERPDGSNFTLKIRSTKLEDSAMYFCASKTAGETQYFGPGTRLLVL.

The V gene is TRBV15, the J gene TRBJ2-7; D unresolved. CDR1 is LNHNV and CDR2 is YYDKDF in the germline V gene (reference sequence). This CDR3 is 14 amino acids long. V was trimmed by 1 base and J by 1 base, leaving 8 bases between them. CDR3 sequence (DNA): TGTGCCACCAGCAGAGTAGTAGGGTCCTACGAGCAGTACTTC. Translated, it gives CATSRVVGSYEQYF.

V usage is TRBV11-2 and J usage is TRBJ2-2; perhaps TRBD2 as D (6 bases). V was pared by 2 bases and J by 2 bases, with 9 bases between. CDR1 is SGHAT and CDR2 is FQNNGV in the germline V gene. This CDR3 is 15 amino acids long. The CDR3 nucleotides are TGTGCCAGCAGCTTATCTGGGACTAACACCGGGGAGCTGTTTTTT. Translation: CASSLSGTNTGELFF.

This chain links TRBV5-5 with TRBJ2-7; the D gene is possibly TRBD1 (6 bases). The CDR3 is 14 residues long. Trimming removed 4 bases from V and 2 bases from J, with 13 bases in between. CDR1 and CDR2 (germline): SGHKS, YYEKEE (reference sequence). The CDR3 nucleotides are TGTGCCAGCAGCGTGGGTGGGGGCCCCTACGAGCAGTACTTC. Encoded protein: CASSVGGGPYEQYF.

Written as DNA, the CDR3 is TGTGCCAGCAGCGTAGAGGACTCTGGAAACACCATATATTTT. This sequence encodes CASSVEDSGNTIYF. The chain has TRBV9 and TRBJ1-3; the D is unclear. This CDR3 is built from 14 residues. V lost 0 bases and J 0 bases, leaving 4 bases between the germline ends. Germline V lookup: CDR1 SGDLS, CDR2 YYNGEE. Full variable domain (remainder filled in from reference TRBV9 and TRBJ1-3): DSGVTQTPKHLITATGQRVTLRCSPRSGDLSVYWYQQSLDQGLQFLIQYYNGEERAKGNILERFSAQQFPDLHSELNLSSLELGDSALYFCASSVEDSGNTIYFGEGSWLTVV.

This chain uses TRBV5-1 with TRBJ1-4, with TRBD1 matching over 7 bases. This CDR3 has 16 residues. The trim removed 0 bases at V and 0 bases at J, leaving 2 bases unmatched. Germline V gene sequence: CDR1 SGHRS, CDR2 YFSETQ. The CDR3 nucleotides read TGCGCCAGCAGCTTGGGTACAGGGGCAACTAATGAAAAACTGTTTTTT. This gives the protein CASSLGTGATNEKLFF.

This clone was found once. The V call is TRBV7-2, the J call TRBJ2-2, with 8 bases matching TRBD2. CDR3 length: 16 residues. Trimming cost V 5 bases and J 3 bases; bases outside gene matches: 8. Germline assignment: CDR1 SGHTA and CDR2 FQGNSA. The CDR3 DNA follows: TGTGCCAGCAGCCCCTTCGAGCGGGGGTACACCGGGGAGCTGTTTTTT. Translation: CASSPFERGYTGELFF. Together with reference TRBV7-2 and TRBJ2-2, the CDR3 gives the full variable domain: GAGVSQSPSNKVTEKGKDVELRCDPISGHTALYWYRQSLGQGLEFLIYFQGNSAPDKSGLPSDRFSAERTGGSVSTLTIQRTQQEDSAVYLCASSPFERGYTGELFFGEGSRLTVL.

The chain combines TRBV7-2 with TRBJ2-1, with D unresolved. The germline CDR1 and CDR2 sequences are SGHTA and FQGNSA. The CDR3 runs to 18 residues. With 1 base removed from V and 0 bases from J, the gap between germline ends came to 16 bases. CDR3 bases: TGTGCCAGCAGCTTAGTGTCGGACCCGGAGAGCTCCTACAATGAGCAGTTCTTC. Translating it yields CASSLVSDPESSYNEQFF. Full variable domain (rest looked up from reference TRBV7-2 and TRBJ2-1): GAGVSQSPSNKVTEKGKDVELRCDPISGHTALYWYRQSLGQGLEFLIYFQGNSAPDKSGLPSDRFSAERTGGSVSTLTIQRTQQEDSAVYLCASSLVSDPESSYNEQFFGPGTRLTVL.